This TCR beta chain was identified in a study of OX40 agonist ivuxolimab in advanced cancers. Overall study context: Intravenous ivuxolimab at 0.01 to 10 mg/kg was given to patients every 2 weeks. Patients achieving partial responses numbered three: one hepatocellular carcinoma case and two cutaneous melanoma cases.

Measured with immunoSEQ multiplex PCR; TCRdb has only the in-frame clones, and not every one. Altogether around 50,000 clones are present, around 89% being singletons, with the ten largest covering about a tenth. Remarks on this clone: The antigen remains unidentified.

Any history of autoimmune disease or systemic immunosuppression disqualified patients. Study-wide results and caveats: Blood T cells, both CD4+ and CD8+, expanded clonally by week 6 at 0.1 to 3.0 mg/kg.

V was clipped by 3 bases and J by 3 bases; unmatched bases: 5. This CDR3 contains 15 residues. Germline V gene sequence: CDR1 LNHDA, CDR2 SQIVND (reference sequence). The input for sequencing was CD4+ or CD8+ T cells sorted from blood, taken in a trial of the OX40 agonist ivuxolimab. This chain joins TRBV19 and TRBJ2-3; 8 nucleotides align to TRBD1. The sequence came from an adult with an advanced solid tumor such as melanoma, head and neck, liver or kidney cancer. CDR3 coding DNA: TGTGCCAGTAGTATGGACAGGGATAGGACAGATACGCAGTATTTT. It codes for CASSMDRDRTDTQYF.